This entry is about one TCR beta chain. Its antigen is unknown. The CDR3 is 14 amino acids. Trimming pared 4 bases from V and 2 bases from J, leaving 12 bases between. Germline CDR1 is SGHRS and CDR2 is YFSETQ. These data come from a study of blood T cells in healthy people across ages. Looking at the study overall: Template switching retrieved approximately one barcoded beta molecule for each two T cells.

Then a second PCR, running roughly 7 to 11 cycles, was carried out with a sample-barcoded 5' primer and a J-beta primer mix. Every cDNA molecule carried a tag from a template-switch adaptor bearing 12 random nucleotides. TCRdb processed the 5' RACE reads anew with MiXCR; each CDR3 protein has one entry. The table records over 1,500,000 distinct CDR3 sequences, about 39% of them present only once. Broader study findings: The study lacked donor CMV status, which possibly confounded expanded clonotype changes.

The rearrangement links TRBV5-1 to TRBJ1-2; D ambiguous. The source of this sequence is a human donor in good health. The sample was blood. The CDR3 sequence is CASSRQDGNYGYTF. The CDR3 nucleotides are TGCGCCAGCAGCCGCCAGGACGGAAACTATGGCTACACCTTC. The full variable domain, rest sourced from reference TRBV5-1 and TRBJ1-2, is KAGVTQTPRYLIKTRGQQVTLSCSPISGHRSVSWYQQTPGQGLQFLFEYFSETQRNKGNFPGRFSGRQFSNSRSEMNVSTLELGDSALYLCASSRQDGNYGYTFGSGTRLTVV.